This entry describes one TCR beta chain. This specimen comes from a study of cytotoxic CD8 clonotypes in ibrutinib-treated CLL. Study-level background: After a median of around six years, about 15 patients stayed remitted and approximately twelve progressed; responses had been partial in 24 and complete in 2. Each sample contained, on average, about 250,000 productive templates and 94,000 or so productive rearrangements.

Germline lookup yields CDR1 MNHEY and CDR2 SVGAGI. CDR3 length equals 16 residues. Trimming at V came to 4 bases and at J to 7 bases, leaving 13 bases not matched to a gene. The protocol was immunoSEQ multiplex PCR, while the TCRdb copy is restricted to in-frame clones and leaves out a portion. There are over 200,000 clones in the sample; around 75% occur only once, and 5.9% lies in the top ten. The TCR originated in a human donor with chronic lymphocytic leukemia. Sequencing used PBMCs, obtained after 12 months of ibrutinib treatment. The chain uses TRBV6-5 and TRBJ1-1; 9 bases are shared with TRBD1. In DNA form, the CDR3 reads TGTGCCAGCAGTTCGGGACAGGGTAATAGGTTGGGTGAAGCTTTCTTT. Amino acids: CASSSGQGNRLGEAFF.